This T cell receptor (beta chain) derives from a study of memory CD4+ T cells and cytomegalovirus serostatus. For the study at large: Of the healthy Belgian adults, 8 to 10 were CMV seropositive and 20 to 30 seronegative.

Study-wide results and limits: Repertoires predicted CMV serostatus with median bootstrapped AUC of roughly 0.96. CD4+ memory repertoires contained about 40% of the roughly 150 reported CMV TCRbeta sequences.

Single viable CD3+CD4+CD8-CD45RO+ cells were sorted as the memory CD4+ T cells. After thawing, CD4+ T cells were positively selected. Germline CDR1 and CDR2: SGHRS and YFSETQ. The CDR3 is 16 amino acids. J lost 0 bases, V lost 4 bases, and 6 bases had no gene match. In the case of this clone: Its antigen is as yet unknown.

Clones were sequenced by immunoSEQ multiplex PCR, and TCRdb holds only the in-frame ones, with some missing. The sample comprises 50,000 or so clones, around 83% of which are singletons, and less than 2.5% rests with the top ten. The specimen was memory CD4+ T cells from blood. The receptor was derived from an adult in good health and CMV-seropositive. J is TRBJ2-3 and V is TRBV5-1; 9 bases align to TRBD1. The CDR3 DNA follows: TGCGCCAGCAGCCACGGACAGGGGACTAGCACAGATACGCAGTATTTT. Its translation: CASSHGQGTSTDTQYF.